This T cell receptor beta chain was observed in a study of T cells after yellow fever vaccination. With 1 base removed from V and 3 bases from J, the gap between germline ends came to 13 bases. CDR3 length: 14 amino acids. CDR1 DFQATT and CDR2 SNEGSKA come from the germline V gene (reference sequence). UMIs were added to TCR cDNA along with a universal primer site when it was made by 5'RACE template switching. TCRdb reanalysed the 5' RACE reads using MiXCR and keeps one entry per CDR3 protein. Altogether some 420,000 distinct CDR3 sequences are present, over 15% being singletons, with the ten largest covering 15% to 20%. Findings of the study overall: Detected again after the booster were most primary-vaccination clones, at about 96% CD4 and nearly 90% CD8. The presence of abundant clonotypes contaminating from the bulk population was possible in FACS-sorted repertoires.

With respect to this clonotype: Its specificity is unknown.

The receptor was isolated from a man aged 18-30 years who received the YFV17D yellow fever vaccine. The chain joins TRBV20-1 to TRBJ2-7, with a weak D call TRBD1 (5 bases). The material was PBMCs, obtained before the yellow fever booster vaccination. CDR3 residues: CSARGQLGLYEQYV. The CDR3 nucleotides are TGCAGTGCTAGAGGCCAGCTGGGGCTCTACGAGCAGTACGTC.